The 24 T cell receptor beta chains below all came from one sample that was sequenced in a study of monozygotic twins with inflammatory bowel disease (dated by TCRdb to about 2019). The library was generated by 5' RACE. Sequencing was performed on an Illumina HiSeq 2500. TCRdb reprocessed the reads and provides one entry for every CDR3 protein sequence; no DNA is given. The sample's clone listing holds about 210,000 distinct CDR3 sequences. The ten largest clones capture 1.5% to 2% of the sample. The sequenced material came from blood. These receptors came from a human donor with ulcerative colitis or Crohn's disease, or a healthy co-twin of an affected twin (not recorded which).

The chain uses TRBV4-1 and TRBJ1-2; TCRdb's D call of TRBD1 is untestable without DNA. The germline gives CDR1 MGHRA, CDR2 YSYEKL. This CDR3 contains 16 residues. Here the CDR3 reads CASSQAGQGPHYGYTF.

The V and J genes are TRBV5-1 and TRBJ2-3; TCRdb lists TRBD1, though no DNA is available to test this call. The CDR3 covers 14 residues. The germline CDR1 and CDR2 sequences are SGHRS and YFSETQ. This CDR3 reads CASSLAPGTDTQYF.

The CDR3 loop is CASSFGWNTEAFF. V is TRBV27 and J is TRBJ1-1. The CDR3 runs 13 residues. Germline V CDR1 and CDR2: MNHEY, SMNVEV (reference sequence).

The chain recombines TRBV6-1 with TRBJ1-6; TCRdb's assignment of TRBD1 cannot be checked, as there is no DNA. This CDR3 region has 15 residues. From germline, CDR1 is MNHNS and CDR2 SASEGT. The CDR3: CASSSLGTYNSPLHF.

V is TRBV20-1 and J is TRBJ2-2; TCRdb calls TRBD2, which cannot be checked without DNA. Germline values: CDR1 DFQATT, CDR2 SNEGSKA (reference sequence). The CDR3 length is 13 residues. The CDR3 sequence is CSAMIRGTGELFF.

V usage is TRBV3-1 and J usage is TRBJ2-2; no DNA is available, so the TRBD2 call from TCRdb remains unchecked. Germline CDR1 reads LGHDT; CDR2 reads YNNKEL (reference sequence). CDR3 length: 15 residues. This CDR3 reads CASSQGGLNTGELFF.

The CDR3 here is CASCLTQSYNEQFF. The V gene is TRBV5-1, the J gene TRBJ2-1. This CDR3 has 14 residues. Germline loops: CDR1 SGHRS, CDR2 YFSETQ.

The chain recombines TRBV10-3 with TRBJ1-2; TCRdb designates TRBD1, a call that cannot be tested without DNA. The CDR3 runs 17 residues. Germline CDR1 reads ENHRY; CDR2 reads SYGVKD. The CDR3 sequence is CAISGGTGGAGNYGYTF.

This chain connects TRBV2 to TRBJ2-6; TCRdb reports TRBD2, a call that lacks DNA to check it against. The CDR3 consists of 15 residues. Germline-derived CDR1 and CDR2 are SNHLY and FYNNEI. CDR3 residues: CASSGRDSGANVLTF.

The chain has TRBV7-9 and TRBJ1-2; TCRdb's assignment of TRBD1 cannot be checked, as there is no DNA. This CDR3 region has 13 residues. CDR1 and CDR2 (germline): SEHNR, FQNEAQ (reference sequence). The CDR3 sequence: CASSTTGPVGYTF. Variable domain in full (rest from reference TRBV7-9 and TRBJ1-2): DTGVSQNPRHKITKRGQNVTFRCDPISEHNRLYWYRQTLGQGPEFLTYFQNEAQLEKSRLLSDRFSAERPKGSFSTLEIQRTEQGDSAMYLCASSTTGPVGYTFGSGTRLTVV.

The genes are TRBV2 and TRBJ1-6; the TCRdb call, TRBD1, lacks DNA for checking. The CDR3 is 12 amino acids. Germline V lookup: CDR1 SNHLY, CDR2 FYNNEI. The CDR3 sequence: CAGTPGNSPLHF.

This rearrangement joins TRBV11-2 to TRBJ2-5; TCRdb returns TRBD2, unconfirmable since there is no DNA. The CDR3 is 14 amino acids. The V gene's germline CDR1 is SGHAT and CDR2 FQNNGV. The CDR3 protein is CASSFRRGGETQYF.

The J gene is TRBJ1-1, the V gene TRBV6-5. Germline V gives CDR1 MNHEY, CDR2 SVGAGI. The CDR3 length is 17 residues. CDR3 residues: CASSYTKAWALNTEAFF.

The rearrangement uses TRBV7-9 and TRBJ2-4. The germline gives CDR1 SEHNR, CDR2 FQNEAQ (reference sequence). The CDR3 extends over 15 amino acids. The CDR3 here is CASSSSTLAKNIQYF.

The J gene is TRBJ1-6, the V gene TRBV6-1; checking the TCRdb D call of TRBD1 is not possible without DNA. This CDR3 is built from 16 residues. Germline assignment: CDR1 MNHNS and CDR2 SASEGT. CDR3 sequence: CASSPLGERNNSPLHF.

The chain carries TRBV20-1 and TRBJ2-1. The CDR3 has 13 residues. Germline CDR1 is DFQATT and CDR2 is SNEGSKA (reference sequence). This chain's CDR3 is CSALALRYNEQFF.

V usage is TRBV18 and J usage is TRBJ1-1; the D call of TRBD1 rests on TCRdb alone, since no DNA is present to check it. Germline lookup yields CDR1 KGHSH and CDR2 LQKENI. The CDR3 loop spans 14 amino acids. CDR3 region: CATRQGVANTEAFF.

This chain links TRBV29-1 with TRBJ2-3; TCRdb reports TRBD1, a call that lacks DNA to check it against. This CDR3 is built from 14 residues. The germline gives CDR1 SQVTM, CDR2 ANQGSEA. CDR3 sequence: CSVEGHRGTDTQYF.

The J gene is TRBJ2-3, the V gene TRBV6-5; the TCRdb D gene call, TRBD2, has no DNA to confirm it. The CDR3 is 15 amino acids. CDR1 and CDR2 from the germline V gene are MNHEY and SVGAGI. CDR3 sequence reads: CASSYSPSGGDTQYF.

This chain links TRBV12-3 or TRBV12-4 with TRBJ2-5. The CDR3 sequence is 12 residues long. The CDR3 sequence is CASNQYGETQYF.

The V call is TRBV18, the J call TRBJ1-2. The CDR3 totals 15 residues. Germline CDR1 KGHSH, CDR2 LQKENI. CDR3 region: CASSRGGNDNYGYTF.

CDR3 region: CASSSDWQGSPLHF. The gene calls are TRBV5-1 and TRBJ1-6; the D call of TRBD1 rests on TCRdb alone, since no DNA is present to check it. In germline, CDR1 is SGHRS, CDR2 YFSETQ. CDR3 length: 14 amino acids.

The chain couples TRBV24-1 to TRBJ2-5. Per germline, CDR1 KGHDR and CDR2 SFDVKD. The CDR3 is 13 amino acids. The chain's CDR3 is CATSEQDGETQYF.

This chain joins TRBV18 and TRBJ2-3. Germline V gene lookup returns CDR1 KGHSH and CDR2 LQKENI. The CDR3 is made up of 15 amino acids. The CDR3 is CASSPQGRATDTQYF. Variable domain in full (rest from reference TRBV18 and TRBJ2-3): NAGVMQNPRHLVRRRGQEARLRCSPMKGHSHVYWYRQLPEEGLKFMVYLQKENIIDESGMPKERFSAEFPKEGPSILRIQQVVRGDSAAYFCASSPQGRATDTQYFGPGTRLTVL.